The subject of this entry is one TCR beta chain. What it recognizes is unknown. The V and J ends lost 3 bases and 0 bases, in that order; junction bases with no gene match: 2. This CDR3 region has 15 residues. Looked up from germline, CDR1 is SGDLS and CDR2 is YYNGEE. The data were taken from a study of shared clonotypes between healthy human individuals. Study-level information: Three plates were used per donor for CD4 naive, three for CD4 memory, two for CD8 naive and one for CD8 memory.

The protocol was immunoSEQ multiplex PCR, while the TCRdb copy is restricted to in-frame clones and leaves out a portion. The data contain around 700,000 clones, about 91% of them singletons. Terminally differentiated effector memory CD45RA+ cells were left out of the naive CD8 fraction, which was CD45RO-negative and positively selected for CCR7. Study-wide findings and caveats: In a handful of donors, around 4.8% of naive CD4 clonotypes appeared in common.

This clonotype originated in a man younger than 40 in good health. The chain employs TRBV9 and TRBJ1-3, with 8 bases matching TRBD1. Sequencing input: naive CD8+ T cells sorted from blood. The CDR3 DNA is TGTGCCAGCAGCGCGGGACAGGACTCTGGAAACACCATATATTTT. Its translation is CASSAGQDSGNTIYF. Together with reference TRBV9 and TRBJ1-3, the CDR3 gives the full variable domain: DSGVTQTPKHLITATGQRVTLRCSPRSGDLSVYWYQQSLDQGLQFLIQYYNGEERAKGNILERFSAQQFPDLHSELNLSSLELGDSALYFCASSAGQDSGNTIYFGEGSWLTVV.